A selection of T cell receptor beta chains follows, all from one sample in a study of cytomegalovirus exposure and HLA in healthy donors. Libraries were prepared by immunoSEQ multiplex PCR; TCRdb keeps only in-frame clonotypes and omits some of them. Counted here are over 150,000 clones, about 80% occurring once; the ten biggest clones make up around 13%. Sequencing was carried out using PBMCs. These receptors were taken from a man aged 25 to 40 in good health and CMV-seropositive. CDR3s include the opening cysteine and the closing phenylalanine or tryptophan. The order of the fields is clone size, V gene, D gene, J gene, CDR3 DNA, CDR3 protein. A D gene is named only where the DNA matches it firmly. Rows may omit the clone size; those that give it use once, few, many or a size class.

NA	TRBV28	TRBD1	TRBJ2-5	TGTGCCAGCAGGAGACAGGGACAAGAGACCCAGTACTTC	CASRRQGQETQYF
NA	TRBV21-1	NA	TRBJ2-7	TGTGCCAAGCCGGACAGGGGCGACGAGCAGTACTTC	CAKPDRGDEQYF
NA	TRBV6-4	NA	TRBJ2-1	TGTGCCAGCAGTGACTTCGCCGGTGGGAGCTCCTACAATGAGCAGTTCTTC	CASSDFAGGSSYNEQFF
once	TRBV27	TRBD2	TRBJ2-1	TGTGCCAGCAGTTTTAGCGGGGGGGGCGTGGATGAGCAGTTCTTC	CASSFSGGGVDEQFF
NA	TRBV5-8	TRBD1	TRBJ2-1	TGTGCCAGCAGCGACGGACAGGTTAACTCCTACATACAGTTCTTC	CASSDGQVNSYIQFF
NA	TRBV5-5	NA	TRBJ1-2	TGTGCCAGCAGCCGGATCGGACAGTTCTATGGCTACACCTTC	CASSRIGQFYGYTF
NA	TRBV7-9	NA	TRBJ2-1	TGTGCCAGCAGCTTAAGGCGGGATCACTACAATGAGCAGTTCTTC	CASSLRRDHYNEQFF
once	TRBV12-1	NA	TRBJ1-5	TGTGCCAGCAGCTCCGTCGGGGGACAGGGGGTGTCTGGCAATCAGCCCCAGCATTTT	CASSSVGGQGVSGNQPQHF
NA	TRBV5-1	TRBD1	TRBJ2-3	TGCGCCAGCAGCGCCGGGACAGGGGATGCGGGGAATACGCAGTATTTT	CASSAGTGDAGNTQYF
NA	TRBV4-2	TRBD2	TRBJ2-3	TGTGCCAGCAGCCAAGCCCCTCCTCGGGCGGGAGGTGTATCAGATACGCAGTATTTT	CASSQAPPRAGGVSDTQYF
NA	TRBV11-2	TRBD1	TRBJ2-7	TGTGCCAGCAGCTTGAGGTCGGACAGGGGGCACTACGAGCAGTACTTC	CASSLRSDRGHYEQYF
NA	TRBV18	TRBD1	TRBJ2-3	TGTGCCAGCTCACGAGGACGGGACAGTTTCACAGATACGCAGTATTTT	CASSRGRDSFTDTQYF
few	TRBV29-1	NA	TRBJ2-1	TGCAGCGTTGAAGTTATATACAATGAGCAGTTCTTC	CSVEVIYNEQFF
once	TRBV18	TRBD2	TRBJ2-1	TGTGCCAGCTCGCCGGGACTAGCGGCGAACAATGAGCAGTTCTTC	CASSPGLAANNEQFF
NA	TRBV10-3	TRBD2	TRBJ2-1	TGTGCCATCAAACCGACTAGCGGGAGGGGTTTTAGCTCCTACAATGAGCAGTTCTTC	CAIKPTSGRGFSSYNEQFF
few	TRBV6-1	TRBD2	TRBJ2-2	TGTGCCAGCAGTGAATTACGCGGGAGAGGCACCGGGGAGCTGTTTTTT	CASSELRGRGTGELFF
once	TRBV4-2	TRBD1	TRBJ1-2	TGTGCCAGCAGCCAGACAGGGGTTACCTATGGCTACACCTTC	CASSQTGVTYGYTF
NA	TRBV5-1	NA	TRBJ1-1	TGCGCCAGCAGCGCTCGCCCTCAGACAGTTATGAACACTGAAGCTTTCTTT	CASSARPQTVMNTEAFF
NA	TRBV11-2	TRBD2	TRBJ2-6	TGTGCCAGCAGTAGTTTCTGGCGGGAGGGCGTTGGTGGGGCCAACGTCCTGACTTTC	CASSSFWREGVGGANVLTF
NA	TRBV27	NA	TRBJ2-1	NA	CASSFGAGTGYNEQFF
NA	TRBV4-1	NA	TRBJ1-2	TGCGCCAGCAGCCAAACAGGGAACTATGGCTACACCTTC	CASSQTGNYGYTF
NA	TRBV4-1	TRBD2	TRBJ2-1	TGCGCCAGCAGCCACGGCGGACTAGCGGGAGTCTTGGATGAGCAGTTCTTC	CASSHGGLAGVLDEQFF
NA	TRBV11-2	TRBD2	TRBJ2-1	TGTGCCAGCAGCTTAGACGTACTAGCGGAGCAGTTCTTC	CASSLDVLAEQFF
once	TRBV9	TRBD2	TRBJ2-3	TGTGCCAGCAGCCTTTACGCGGGAGCGACAGATACGCAGTATTTT	CASSLYAGATDTQYF
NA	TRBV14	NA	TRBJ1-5	TGTGCCAGCAGCCAAGTTTCTACTCAGCCCCAGCATTTT	CASSQVSTQPQHF
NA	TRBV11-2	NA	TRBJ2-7	TGTGCCAGCAGCCCGACGACAGCGACCTACGAGCAGTACTTC	CASSPTTATYEQYF
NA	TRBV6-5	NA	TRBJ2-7	TGTGCCAGCAGTTACGTCGGGGGTTCCTACGAGCAGTACTTC	CASSYVGGSYEQYF
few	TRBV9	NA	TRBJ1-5	TGTGCCAGCAGCGGGGGGGGCAGCAATCAGCCCCAGCATTTT	CASSGGGSNQPQHF
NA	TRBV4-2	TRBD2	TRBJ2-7	TGTGCCAGCAGCCAAGGTCCTAGCGGGAGAACAACTGCCTACGAGCAGTACTTC	CASSQGPSGRTTAYEQYF
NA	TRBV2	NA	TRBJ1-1	TGTGCCAGCAGTGGGCGGGACCTAGACACTGAAGCTTTCTTT	CASSGRDLDTEAFF
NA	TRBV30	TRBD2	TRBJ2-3	TGTGCCTGGAGTGTACAAGCGGGAGAGACAGATACGCAGTATTTT	CAWSVQAGETDTQYF
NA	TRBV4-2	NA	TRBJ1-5	TGTGCCAGCAGCCAAGAGAGAGGAGGGATCGATCAGTCCCAGCATTTT	CASSQERGGIDQSQHF
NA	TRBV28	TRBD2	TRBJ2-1	TGTGCCAGCAGTCCCCCCCAGACTAGCGGTCTTCAGGGTGAGCAGTTCTTC	CASSPPQTSGLQGEQFF
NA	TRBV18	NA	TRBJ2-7	TGTGCCAGCTCACCTATGGGCCAAGGGGACACCGGCGAGCAGTACTTC	CASSPMGQGDTGEQYF
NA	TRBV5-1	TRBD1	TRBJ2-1	TGCGCCAGCAGCCTTGGGACAGAGGTCAATGAGCAGTTCTTC	CASSLGTEVNEQFF
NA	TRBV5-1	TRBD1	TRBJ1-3	TGCGCCAGCAGCTTAGACAGGGCCCGGCTCTCTGGAAACACCATATATTTT	CASSLDRARLSGNTIYF
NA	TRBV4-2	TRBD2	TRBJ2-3	TGTGCCAGCAGCCAGATGCTTAGCGGGAGTGTCCCATCGCAGTATTTT	CASSQMLSGSVPSQYF
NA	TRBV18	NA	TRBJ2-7	TGTGCCAGCTCACCATCGGGGACTGGGTCCTACGAGCAGTACTTC	CASSPSGTGSYEQYF
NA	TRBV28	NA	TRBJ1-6	TGTGCCAGCAGGACAGAAGACCTCCTGAGGTCACCCCTCCACTTT	CASRTEDLLRSPLHF
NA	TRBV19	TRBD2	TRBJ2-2	TGTGCCAGTAGTCGACTAGCGGGAGCTGACGGGGAGCTGTTTTTT	CASSRLAGADGELFF
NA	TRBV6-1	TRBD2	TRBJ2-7	TGTGCCAGCAGTGGGTGGACTAGCGGGGGGGAGCAGTACTTC	CASSGWTSGGEQYF